This T cell receptor beta chain comes out of a study of Ad26.COV2.S vaccination and SARS-CoV-2 variants. Study-level background: Intramuscular Ad26.COV2.S at 5x10^10 or 1x10^11 viral particles.

Treatment described: roughly 20 received Ad26.COV2.S at low or high dose, single or two shots; about five received placebo; per-sample allocation not given. On day 63 after the first injection, vaccine and placebo recipients gave samples. The germline V and J ends were trimmed by 3 bases and 8 bases, with 10 bases remaining between them. This CDR3 is built from 13 residues. Germline loops: CDR1 SGHAT, CDR2 FQNNGV. Produced via immunoSEQ multiplex PCR; TCRdb's table is partial and in-frame only. The data contain some 340,000 clones, around four fifths of them singletons. This clonotype originated in a person aged 18-60 years who received the Ad26.COV2.S COVID-19 vaccine or a placebo. This chain links TRBV11-2 with TRBJ1-4; D remains unclear. Sequenced material: peripheral blood, taken in a trial of Ad26.COV2.S vaccine versus placebo. CDR3 sequence: CASSLRPLEKLFF. CDR3 nucleotide sequence: TGTGCCAGCAGCTTGCGACCGTTGGAAAAACTGTTTTTT.